The source of this T cell receptor (beta chain) is a study of blood T cells in healthy people across ages. Germline CDR1 reads SGHTA; CDR2 reads FQGNSA. The CDR3 sequence is 16 residues long. Trimming removed 5 bases at V and 9 bases at J, with 23 bases between. This clonotype occurred a few times. A second PCR of about 7 to 11 cycles used a sample-barcoded 5' primer and a J-beta primer mix. In TCRdb, the 5' RACE reads were re-called with MiXCR into one record per CDR3 protein. The table lists just over 800,000 distinct CDR3 sequences, around 62% of them singletons. The gene calls are TRBV7-2 and TRBJ2-1; the D gene is possibly TRBD2 (5 bases). Specimen: blood. This TCR derives from a man aged 30-40 years in good health. CDR3 in amino acids: CASSQTPGSGGSEQFF. The CDR3 region has the DNA TGTGCCAGCAGCCAGACACCCGGCAGCGGTGGGAGTGAGCAGTTCTTC.